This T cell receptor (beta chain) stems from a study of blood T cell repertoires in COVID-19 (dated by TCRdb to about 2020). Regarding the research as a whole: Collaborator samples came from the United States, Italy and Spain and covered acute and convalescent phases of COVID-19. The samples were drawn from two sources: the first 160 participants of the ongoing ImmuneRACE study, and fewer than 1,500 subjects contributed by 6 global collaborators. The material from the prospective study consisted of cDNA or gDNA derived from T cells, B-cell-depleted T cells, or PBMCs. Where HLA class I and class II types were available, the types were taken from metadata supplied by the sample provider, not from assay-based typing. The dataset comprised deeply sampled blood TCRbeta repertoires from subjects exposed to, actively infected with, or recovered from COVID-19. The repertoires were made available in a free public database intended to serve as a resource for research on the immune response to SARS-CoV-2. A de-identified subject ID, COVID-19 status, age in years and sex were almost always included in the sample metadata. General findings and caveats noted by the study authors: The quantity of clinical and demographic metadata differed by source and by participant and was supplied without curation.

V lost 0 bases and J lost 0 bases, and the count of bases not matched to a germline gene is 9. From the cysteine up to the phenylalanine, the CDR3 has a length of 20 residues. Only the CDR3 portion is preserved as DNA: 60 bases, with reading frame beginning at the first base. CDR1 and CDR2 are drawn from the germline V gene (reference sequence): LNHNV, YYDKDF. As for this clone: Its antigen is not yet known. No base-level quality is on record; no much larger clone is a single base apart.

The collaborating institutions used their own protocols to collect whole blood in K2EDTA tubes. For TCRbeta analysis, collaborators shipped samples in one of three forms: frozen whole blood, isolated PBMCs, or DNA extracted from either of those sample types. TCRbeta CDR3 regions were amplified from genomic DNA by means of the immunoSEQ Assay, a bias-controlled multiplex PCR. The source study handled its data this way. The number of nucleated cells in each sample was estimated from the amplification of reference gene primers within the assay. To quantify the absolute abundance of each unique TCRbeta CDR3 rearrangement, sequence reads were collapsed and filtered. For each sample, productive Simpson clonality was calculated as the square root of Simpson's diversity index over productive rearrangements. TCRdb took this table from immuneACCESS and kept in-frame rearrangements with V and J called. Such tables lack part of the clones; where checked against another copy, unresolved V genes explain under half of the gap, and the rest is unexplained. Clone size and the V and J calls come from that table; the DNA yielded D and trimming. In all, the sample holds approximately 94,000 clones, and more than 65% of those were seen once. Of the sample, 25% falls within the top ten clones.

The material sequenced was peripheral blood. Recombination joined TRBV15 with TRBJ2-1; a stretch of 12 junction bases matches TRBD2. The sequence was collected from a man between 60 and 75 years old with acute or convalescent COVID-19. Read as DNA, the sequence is TGTGCCACCAGCAGAGATAGACAACTAGCGGGAGGTGGCTCCTACAATGAGCAGTTCTTC. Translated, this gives CATSRDRQLAGGGSYNEQFF.